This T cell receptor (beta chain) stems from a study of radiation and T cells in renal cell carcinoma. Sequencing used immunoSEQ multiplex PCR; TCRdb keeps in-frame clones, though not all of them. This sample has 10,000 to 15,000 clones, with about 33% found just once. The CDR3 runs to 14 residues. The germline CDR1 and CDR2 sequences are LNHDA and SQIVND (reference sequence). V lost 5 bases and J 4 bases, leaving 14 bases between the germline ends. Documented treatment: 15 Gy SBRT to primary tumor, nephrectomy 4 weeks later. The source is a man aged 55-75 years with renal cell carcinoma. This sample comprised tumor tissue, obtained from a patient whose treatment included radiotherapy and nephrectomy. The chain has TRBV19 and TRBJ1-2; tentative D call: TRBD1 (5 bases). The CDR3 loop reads CASSSLSGLYGYTF. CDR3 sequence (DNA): TGTGCCAGTAGTTCCTTGTCAGGGCTCTATGGCTACACCTTC.